Included here is one T cell receptor (beta chain) sequence, with context. The CDR3 consists of 15 residues. Germline CDR1 is MNHNS and CDR2 is SASEGT. Trimming removed 2 bases from V and 2 bases from J, with 12 bases in between. These data originate in a study of blood T cell repertoires in COVID-19. Here immunoSEQ multiplex PCR was the method, and the copy in TCRdb shows in-frame clones only, minus some. This table has almost 400,000 clones, around 87% appearing once. While infection was still active, Seattle patients were enrolled and then followed longitudinally. The specimen sequenced was peripheral blood. The J gene is TRBJ1-2, the V gene TRBV6-1, with a tentative D call TRBD1 (5 bases). This TCR derives from a woman in her fifties or sixties with COVID-19, enrolled during active disease. Written as DNA, the CDR3 is TGTGCCAGCAGTGAATTGGGGCAGGCGAACTATGGCTACACCTTC. Translated, it gives CASSELGQANYGYTF.